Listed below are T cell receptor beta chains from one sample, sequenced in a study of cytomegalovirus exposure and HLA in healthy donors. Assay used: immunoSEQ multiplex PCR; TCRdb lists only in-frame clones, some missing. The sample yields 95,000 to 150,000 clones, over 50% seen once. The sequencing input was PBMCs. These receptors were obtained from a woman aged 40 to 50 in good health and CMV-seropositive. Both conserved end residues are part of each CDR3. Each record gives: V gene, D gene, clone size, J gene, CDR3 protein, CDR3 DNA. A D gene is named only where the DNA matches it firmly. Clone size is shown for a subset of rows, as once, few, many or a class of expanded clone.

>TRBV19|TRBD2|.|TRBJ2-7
CASSMGGVKQYF
TGTGCCAGTAGTATGGGAGGGGTAAAACAGTACTTC
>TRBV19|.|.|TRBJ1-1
CASSAQPGGTEAFF
TGTGCCAGTAGTGCTCAGCCCGGGGGCACTGAAGCTTTCTTT
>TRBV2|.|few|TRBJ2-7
CASTEFPNYEQYF
TGTGCCAGCACCGAATTTCCTAATTACGAGCAGTACTTC
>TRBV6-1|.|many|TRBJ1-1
CASSETEGLGNTEAFF
TGTGCCAGCAGTGAGACAGAAGGATTGGGGAACACTGAAGCTTTCTTT
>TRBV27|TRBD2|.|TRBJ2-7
CASSFSSGSVYEQCF
TGTGCCAGCAGTTTTTCGAGCGGGAGTGTCTACGAGCAGTGCTTC
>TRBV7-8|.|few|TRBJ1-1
CASSLARNTEAFF
TGTGCCAGCAGCTTGGCCCGAAACACTGAAGCTTTCTTT
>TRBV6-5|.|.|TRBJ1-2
CASSYEGKGSGYTF
TGTGCCAGCAGTTACGAGGGAAAGGGCTCTGGCTACACCTTC
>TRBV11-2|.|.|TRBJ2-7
CASSLGAGLYEQYF
TGTGCCAGCAGCTTAGGTGCAGGCCTCTACGAGCAGTACTTC
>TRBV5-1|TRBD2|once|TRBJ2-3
CASSLALAGHTDTQYF
TGCGCCAGCAGCTTGGCACTAGCGGGGCACACAGATACGCAGTATTTT
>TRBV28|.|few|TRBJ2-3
CASGQKVDTQYF
TGTGCCAGCGGCCAGAAAGTAGATACGCAGTATTTT
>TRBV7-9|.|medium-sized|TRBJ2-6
CASRGGANVLTF
TGTGCCAGCCGGGGGGGGGCCAACGTCCTGACTTTC
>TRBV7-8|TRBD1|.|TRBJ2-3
CASGRDRGPDTQYF
TGTGCCAGCGGCCGGGACAGGGGGCCAGATACGCAGTATTTT
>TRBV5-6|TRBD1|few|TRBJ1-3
CASSPPRTGRSGNTIYF
TGTGCCAGCAGTCCCCCGCGGACAGGGCGCTCTGGAAACACCATATATTTT
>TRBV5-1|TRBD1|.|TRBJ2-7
CASRRGQGYEQYF
TGCGCCAGCAGACGGGGACAGGGGTACGAGCAGTACTTC
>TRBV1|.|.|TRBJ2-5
CTSSPGQGALTQYF
TGCACCAGCAGCCCGGGACAGGGGGCTTTGACCCAGTACTTC
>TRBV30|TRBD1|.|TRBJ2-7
CAWTGQGAYEQYF
TGTGCCTGGACGGGACAGGGGGCCTACGAGCAGTACTTC
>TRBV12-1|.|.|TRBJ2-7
CASSPRQGFTYEQYF
TGTGCCAGCAGCCCCAGACAGGGCTTTACCTACGAGCAGTACTTC
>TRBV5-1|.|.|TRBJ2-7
CASSLAYEQYF
TGCGCCAGCAGCTTGGCGTACGAGCAGTACTTC
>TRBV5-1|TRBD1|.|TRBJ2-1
CASSLGAGGPQEQFF
TGCGCCAGCAGCTTGGGGGCAGGGGGACCACAGGAGCAGTTCTTC
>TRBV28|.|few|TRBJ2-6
CASTPARAGANVLTF
TGTGCCAGCACCCCCGCTCGGGCTGGGGCCAACGTCCTGACTTTC
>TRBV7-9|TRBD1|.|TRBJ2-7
CASSRQGSSYEQYF
TGTGCCAGCAGCAGACAGGGTAGCTCCTACGAGCAGTACTTC
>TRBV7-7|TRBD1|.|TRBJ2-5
CASSPGDRGLETQYF
TGTGCTAGCAGCCCGGGGGACAGGGGGCTGGAGACCCAGTACTTC
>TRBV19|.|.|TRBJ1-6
CASSRKRDTGSSYNSPLHF
TGTGCCAGTAGCCGGAAGAGAGACACGGGAAGCTCCTATAATTCACCCCTCCACTTT
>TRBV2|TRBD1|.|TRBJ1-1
CASSGTGDTEAFF
TGTGCCAGCAGTGGGACAGGGGACACTGAAGCTTTCTTT
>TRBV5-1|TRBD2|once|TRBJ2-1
CASRPLAGEWNEQFF
TGCGCCAGCAGGCCACTAGCGGGAGAATGGAATGAGCAGTTCTTC
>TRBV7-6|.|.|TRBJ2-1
CASSLVGGPANEQFF
TGTGCCAGCAGCTTAGTGGGGGGGCCGGCTAATGAGCAGTTCTTC
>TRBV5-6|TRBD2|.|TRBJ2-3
CASSLWGLAGDTQYF
TGTGCCAGCAGCTTGTGGGGACTAGCGGGAGATACGCAGTATTTT
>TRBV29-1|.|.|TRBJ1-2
CSVKDTFYGYTF
TGCAGCGTAAAAGACACTTTCTATGGCTACACCTTC
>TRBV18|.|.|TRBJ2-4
CASSPREPKNIQYF
TGTGCCAGCTCACCTCGAGAACCCAAAAACATTCAGTACTTC
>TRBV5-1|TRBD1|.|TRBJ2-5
CASSLGGQGGMETQYF
TGCGCCAGCAGCTTGGGAGGACAGGGGGGTATGGAGACCCAGTACTTC
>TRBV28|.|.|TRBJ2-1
CASSFTGTGNNEQFF
TGTGCCAGCAGTTTCACAGGGACGGGCAACAATGAGCAGTTCTTC
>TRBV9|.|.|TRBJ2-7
CASSVAGQPPDHEQYF
TGTGCCAGCAGCGTAGCTGGACAGCCCCCTGATCACGAGCAGTACTTC
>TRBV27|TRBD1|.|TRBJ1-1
CASSPLLVRGHQSEAFF
TGTGCCAGCAGTCCCCTGTTGGTAAGGGGGCACCAATCTGAAGCTTTCTTT
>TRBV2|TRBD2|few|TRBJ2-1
CASTGGSVGQFF
TGTGCCAGCACCGGGGGGAGTGTTGGGCAGTTCTTC
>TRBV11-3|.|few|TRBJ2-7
CASSLDERGEQYF
TGTGCCAGCAGCTTAGACGAACGAGGGGAGCAGTACTTC
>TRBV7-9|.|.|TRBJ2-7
CSSSLSAGEQYF
TGTTCCAGCAGCTTAAGTGCCGGCGAGCAGTACTTC
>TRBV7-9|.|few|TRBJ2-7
CASSLVGGQLEYF
TGTGCCAGCAGCTTAGTGGGGGGGCAGTTGGAGTACTTC
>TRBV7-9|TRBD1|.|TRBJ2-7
CASSRDSIYEQYF
TGTGCCAGCAGCCGGGACAGCATCTACGAGCAGTACTTC
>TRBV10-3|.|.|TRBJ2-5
CAISERATQETQYF
TGTGCCATCAGTGAGCGAGCGACCCAAGAGACCCAGTACTTC
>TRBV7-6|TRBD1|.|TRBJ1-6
CASSLESPDRVSGRVSSPLHF
TGTGCCAGCAGCTTAGAGAGCCCGGACAGGGTGTCGGGCCGGGTTAGTTCACCCCTCCACTTT
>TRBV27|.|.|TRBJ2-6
CASSPTGGLGANVLTF
TGTGCCAGCAGTCCAACCGGGGGGCTAGGGGCCAACGTCCTGACTTTC
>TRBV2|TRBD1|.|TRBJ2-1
CASVRTGGSEQFF
TGTGCCAGCGTGAGGACAGGGGGCAGTGAGCAGTTCTTC
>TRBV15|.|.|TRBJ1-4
CATSRDPNGGRDEKLFF
TGTGCCACCAGCAGAGACCCTAACGGGGGACGTGATGAAAAACTGTTTTTT
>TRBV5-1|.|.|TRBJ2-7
CASSLETGPSYEQYF
TGCGCCAGCAGCTTGGAGACAGGACCATCCTACGAGCAGTACTTC
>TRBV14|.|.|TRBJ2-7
CASSFGGSSYEQYF
TGTGCCAGCAGCTTCGGCGGAAGCTCCTACGAGCAGTACTTC
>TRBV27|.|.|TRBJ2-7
CASSWALGLTYEQYF
TGTGCCAGCAGTTGGGCCCTGGGTTTGACCTACGAGCAGTACTTC
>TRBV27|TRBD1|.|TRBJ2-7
CASSLGQGSYEQYF
TGTGCCAGCAGTTTAGGACAGGGGTCGTACGAGCAGTACTTC
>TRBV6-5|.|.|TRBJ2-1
CASSYSGGGSYNEQFF
TGTGCCAGCAGTTACTCGGGGGGAGGCTCCTACAATGAGCAGTTCTTC
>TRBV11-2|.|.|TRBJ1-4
CASSLGSGNEKLFF
TGTGCCAGCAGCTTAGGGTCTGGCAATGAAAAACTGTTTTTT
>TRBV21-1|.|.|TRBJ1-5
CASSRDRGGNQPQHF
TGTGCCAGCAGCCGGGACAGGGGCGGCAATCAGCCCCAGCATTTT